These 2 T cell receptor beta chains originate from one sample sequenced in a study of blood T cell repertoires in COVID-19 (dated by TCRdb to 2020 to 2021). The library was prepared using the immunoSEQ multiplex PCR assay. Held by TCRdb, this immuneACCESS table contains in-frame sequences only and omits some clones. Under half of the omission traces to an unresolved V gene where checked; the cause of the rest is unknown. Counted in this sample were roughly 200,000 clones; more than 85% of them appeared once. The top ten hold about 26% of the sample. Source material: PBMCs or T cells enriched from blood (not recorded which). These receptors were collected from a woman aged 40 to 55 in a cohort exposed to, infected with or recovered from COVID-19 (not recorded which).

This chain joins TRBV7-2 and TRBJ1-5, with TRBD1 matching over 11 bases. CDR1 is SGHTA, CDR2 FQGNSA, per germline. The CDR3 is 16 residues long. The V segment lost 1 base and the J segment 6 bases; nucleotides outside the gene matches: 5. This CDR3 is CASSLGGGTGGQPQHF. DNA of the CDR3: TGTGCCAGCAGCTTAGGAGGGGGGACAGGGGGTCAGCCCCAGCATTTT.

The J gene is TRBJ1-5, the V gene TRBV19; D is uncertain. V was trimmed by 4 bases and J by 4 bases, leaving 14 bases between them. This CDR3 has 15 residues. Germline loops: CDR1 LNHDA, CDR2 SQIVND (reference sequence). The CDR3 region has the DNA TGTGCCAGTAGTAGGGCAGCCACGGTAAATCAGCCCCAGCATTTT. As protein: CASSRAATVNQPQHF. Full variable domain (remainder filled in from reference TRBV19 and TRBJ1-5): DGGITQSPKYLFRKEGQNVTLSCEQNLNHDAMYWYRQDPGQGLRLIYYSQIVNDFQKGDIAEGYSVSREKKESFPLTVTSAQKNPTAFYLCASSRAATVNQPQHFGDGTRLSIL.